One sample yielded the 13 T cell receptor beta chains listed below, sequenced in a study of cytomegalovirus exposure and HLA in healthy donors. Researchers ran the PCR with 60 Vbeta and 13 Jbeta primers. TCRdb keeps only in-frame clones here, not all; method: immunoSEQ multiplex PCR. Of about 260,000 clones listed, 84% are singletons. The specimen sequenced was PBMCs. The receptors derive from a middle-aged woman in good health and CMV-seropositive.

This clone has a handful of counts. J is TRBJ2-3 and V is TRBV28; 16 bases are a match to TRBD2. In germline, CDR1 is MDHEN, CDR2 SYDVKM. The CDR3 runs 19 residues. V shed 1 base, J shed 4 bases, and the junction held 8 bases outside the gene matches. The CDR3 DNA reads TGTGCCAGCAGTTTATCATCGGGACTAGCGGGAGGGGGTGCAGATACGCAGTATTTT. Its translation is CASSLSSGLAGGGADTQYF.

The gene calls are TRBV5-1 and TRBJ2-2, with D tentatively TRBD2 (6 bases). The V and J ends lost 0 bases and 5 bases respectively, with 14 bases between them. Germline V gene data show CDR1 as SGHRS and CDR2 as YFSETQ. The CDR3 covers 16 residues. CDR3 sequence reads: CASSLAPGRTTGELFF. CDR3 bases: TGCGCCAGCAGCTTGGCCCCCGGGAGAACAACCGGGGAGCTGTTTTTT.

The chain uses TRBV25-1 and TRBJ1-2; 11 positions agree with TRBD1. V gave up 2 bases and J gave up 0 bases; unmatched junction bases: 5. Germline V gene sequence: CDR1 MGHDK, CDR2 SYGVNS. The CDR3 is made up of 17 amino acids. CDR3 bases: TGTGCCAGCAGTGAACCAGGGACAGGGGGAGCTAACTATGGCTACACCTTC. It specifies CASSEPGTGGANYGYTF.

This sequence joins TRBV10-3 and TRBJ1-1, with unresolved D. Looked up from germline, CDR1 is ENHRY and CDR2 is SYGVKD. V was shortened by 4 bases and J by 3 bases, with 9 bases between the two germline ends. The CDR3 covers 13 residues. CDR3 bases: TGTGCCATCAGTGTCGGAGAGCACACTGAAGCTTTCTTT. This sequence encodes CAISVGEHTEAFF.

V usage is TRBV28 and J usage is TRBJ2-3, with unresolved D. Germline V CDR1 and CDR2: MDHEN, SYDVKM. Trimming left V 1 base short and J 3 bases short, with 8 bases between. This CDR3 region has 14 residues. Here the CDR3 reads CASSLLYQTDTQYF. CDR3 coding DNA: TGTGCCAGCAGTTTATTATACCAGACAGATACGCAGTATTTT.

In the case of this clone: A read error may account for a junction end that differs from germline. The chain recombines TRBV30 with TRBJ2-6; 10 nucleotides agree with TRBD1. This CDR3 has 17 residues. Germline values: CDR1 GTSNPN, CDR2 SVGIG (reference sequence). The CDR3 DNA reads TGTGCCTGGAGTGAAAGGGACAGGGGAATTGGGGCCAACGGCCTGACTTTC. Amino acid sequence: CAWSERDRGIGANGLTF.

The DNA of the CDR3 is TGTGCCAGCAGTTTAGACAGCTTCCAAGAGACCCAGTACTTC. It translates to CASSLDSFQETQYF. This sequence joins TRBV27 and TRBJ2-5; possible D gene TRBD1, 5 bases. The V gene lost 2 bases and the J gene lost 1 base, with 8 bases spanning the gap. CDR3 length: 14 amino acids. Germline assignment: CDR1 MNHEY and CDR2 SMNVEV (reference sequence).

The genes are TRBV27 and TRBJ1-5; 8 bases match TRBD1. V lost 3 bases and J lost 6; bases outside the gene matches: 7. CDR1 MNHEY and CDR2 SMNVEV come from the germline V gene (reference sequence). CDR3 length: 15 residues. In nucleotides, the CDR3 is TGTGCCAGCAGTTTCCGAGGACAGGGCCCTCAGCCCCAGCATTTT. Translating it yields CASSFRGQGPQPQHF.

This chain joins TRBV27 and TRBJ1-5; maybe TRBD1 (5 bases). The V end lost 5 bases, the J end lost 0 bases, and 8 bases lay between the germline ends. The CDR3 spans 14 residues. Germline assignment: CDR1 MNHEY and CDR2 SMNVEV (reference sequence). The CDR3 spells CASSGDFSNQPQHF. The CDR3 DNA reads as TGTGCCAGCAGTGGGGACTTTAGCAATCAGCCCCAGCATTTT.

The chain's CDR3 is CASSFRDSRSDEQYF. DNA of the CDR3: TGTGCCAGCAGCTTCCGGGACTCCAGGTCGGACGAGCAGTACTTC. The rearrangement uses TRBV7-2 and TRBJ2-7, with TRBD2 as a possible D gene (6 bases). The ends were cut back, 3 bases at V and 5 bases at J, with 17 bases in the middle. The germline gives CDR1 SGHTA, CDR2 FQGNSA. The CDR3 length is 15 residues.

This clone was detected once. The chain has TRBV28 and TRBJ2-1; D is unresolved. Germline V gives CDR1 MDHEN, CDR2 SYDVKM. The CDR3 runs 13 residues. V was pared by 2 bases and J by 4 bases, with 6 bases between. Here the CDR3 DNA reads TGTGCCAGCAGTTTAGTCCGGTACAATGAGCAGTTCTTC. Its protein is CASSLVRYNEQFF.

V usage is TRBV7-9 and J usage is TRBJ1-5; a possible D gene is TRBD1 (6 bases). The CDR3 has 14 amino acids. Germline V gene data show CDR1 as SEHNR and CDR2 as FQNEAQ (reference sequence). V was clipped by 2 bases and J by 5 bases, with 10 bases between them. CDR3 amino acids: CASSLSAGDQPQHF. In DNA, the CDR3 is TGTGCCAGCAGCTTATCGGCAGGGGATCAGCCCCAGCATTTT. Variable domain in full (rest from reference TRBV7-9 and TRBJ1-5): DTGVSQNPRHKITKRGQNVTFRCDPISEHNRLYWYRQTLGQGPEFLTYFQNEAQLEKSRLLSDRFSAERPKGSFSTLEIQRTEQGDSAMYLCASSLSAGDQPQHFGDGTRLSIL.

The J gene is TRBJ2-3, the V gene TRBV9; 8 bases are shared with TRBD2. This CDR3 spans 16 amino acids. The germline V gene encodes CDR1 SGDLS and CDR2 YYNGEE. V was clipped by 0 bases and J by 2 bases; unmatched bases: 5. CDR3 amino acids: CASSVAGGTSTDTQYF. The CDR3 bases are TGTGCCAGCAGCGTAGCGGGGGGGACCTCCACAGATACGCAGTATTTT. The complete variable domain, with remaining parts taken from reference TRBV9 and TRBJ2-3, reads DSGVTQTPKHLITATGQRVTLRCSPRSGDLSVYWYQQSLDQGLQFLIQYYNGEERAKGNILERFSAQQFPDLHSELNLSSLELGDSALYFCASSVAGGTSTDTQYFGPGTRLTVL.